This TCR beta chain emerged from a study of blood T cell repertoires in COVID-19. For the study at large: Sample material is recorded as cDNA or gDNA derived from T cells, B-cell-depleted T cells, or PBMCs.

Germline V gene lookup returns CDR1 MDHEN and CDR2 SYDVKM. V was pared by 5 bases and J by 4 bases, with 7 bases between. CDR3 size: 12 residues. The cohort comprised adults aged roughly 18 to 95 years residing in 20 to 30 US areas. In the original analysis: Counts of nucleated cells, estimated from reference gene primer amplification, were obtained. Sequenced by immunoSEQ multiplex PCR; TCRdb stores in-frame clones only, minus some. Clonal size and the V and J genes are those of that table, whereas D and trimming came from the DNA. Among 200,000 to 300,000 clones listed, approximately 88% were seen once.

The specimen was PBMCs or T cells enriched from blood (not recorded which). The rearrangement links TRBV28 to TRBJ2-3; D is ambiguous. The receptor's source is a woman between 40 and 55 years old with acute COVID-19. CDR3 protein: CASSPQADTQYF. The DNA of the CDR3 is TGTGCCAGCAGTCCTCAGGCAGATACGCAGTATTTT.